One T cell receptor beta chain is described in this entry. This clone was observed once. Its cognate antigen has yet to be identified. No much larger clone exists at a distance of one base, and base qualities are not known. The sample's time point label is to be understood as: baseline before first vaccination. The treatment or condition label corresponds to: meningococcal conjugate vaccine given as trial control. Vaccinee samples came from UK trials COV001 and COV002, including a single-blind randomized controlled phase 2/3 trial of AZD1222 (ChAdOx1 nCoV-19) in healthy adults. For TCRbeta chain sequencing, PBMC samples were collected from trial participants at day 0 and at day 28 after the second dose. The sample originates from a study of T cell responses to AZD1222 COVID-19 vaccine (dated by TCRdb to the early 2020s). With regard to the full study: A total of approximately 240 trial participants underwent TCR sequencing, of whom 200 to 220 received two doses of AZD1222 and some 25 received two doses of the MenACWY control vaccine. Trial participants were enrolled by age into 18-55, 56-69 and 70-plus year subgroups, with approximately 150, 30 and 60 TCR-sequenced participants respectively. Points the paper makes about the study in general: The 56-69-year group was small, and its depth increase did not reach significance, likely because of low power. Most participants were white British and females outnumbered males, and the authors suggested that clonal diversity may have been underestimated. No day 14 peak-response samples were available, so repertoires were characterized only after the peak T cell response. The whole spike protein was spanned by vaccine-associated CD4 TCRs, and dominant responses were seen in regions 160-218 and 743-854. Epitopes outside the regions mutated in the B.1.351 and B.1.1.7 variants were reportedly recognized by nearly half of the unique spike-specific TCRs. Spike-specific TCR breadth and depth rose significantly after two AZD1222 doses compared with day 0 and with MenACWY recipients. Conclusions about previously exposed vaccinees are limited because only five to seven AZD1222 recipients were SARS-CoV-2 seropositive at baseline.

The CDR3 regions of human TCRbeta chains were subjected to immunosequencing. The original pipeline was this. TCRs in the repertoires were compared against a reference library of SARS-CoV-2-specific TCRs that had been generated with the MIRA antigen-specificity platform. Breadth was defined as the fraction of unique TCRs that were SARS-CoV-2-associated. Depth was defined as the fraction of total T cells that were SARS-CoV-2-associated. Using the MIRA data, every spike-specific TCR was mapped to the spike region that the TCR reacted to and assigned to either a CD4 or a CD8 class. Log10-transformed breadth and depth values were compared by one-way ANOVA with Sidak's multiple comparisons tests. Entries here come from immuneACCESS through TCRdb and include only in-frame sequences with V and J called. Some clones fail to appear in such tables; in the studies checked, an unresolved V gene covers under half of the shortfall, and the cause of the remainder is unknown. The DNA gave D and trimming, while V, J and clone size come from that table. For this sample the table gives 52,000 or so clones, of which more than 80% were detected only once. The top ten constitute approximately 19% of the sample.

V loses 6 bases, J loses 5 bases, and the germline ends lie 15 bases apart. The germline V gene encodes CDR1 ENHRY and CDR2 SYGVKD. The CDR3 has 14 amino acids, counting the end cysteine and phenylalanine. Just the 42-base CDR3 DNA is kept, in frame starting at base 1. The source was peripheral blood, collected on day 0 of MenACWY control vaccination. The TCR comes from an adult in good health. The chain couples TRBV10-3 to TRBJ2-3; no D gene can be assigned with confidence. The bases read TGTGCCATCAGCGACACCACACCGGTAGATACGCAGTATTTT. Translated, it reads CAISDTTPVDTQYF.